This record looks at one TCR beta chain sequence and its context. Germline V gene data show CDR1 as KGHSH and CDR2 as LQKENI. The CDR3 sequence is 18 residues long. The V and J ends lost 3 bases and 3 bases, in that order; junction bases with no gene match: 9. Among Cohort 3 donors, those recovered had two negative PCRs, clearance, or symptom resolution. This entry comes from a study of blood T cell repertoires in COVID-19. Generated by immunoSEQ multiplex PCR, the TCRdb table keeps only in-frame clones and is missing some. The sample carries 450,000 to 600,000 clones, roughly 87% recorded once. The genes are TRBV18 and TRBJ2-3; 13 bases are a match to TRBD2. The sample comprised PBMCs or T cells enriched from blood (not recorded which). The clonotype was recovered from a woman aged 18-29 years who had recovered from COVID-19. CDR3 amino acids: CASSPRPTSGGATDTQYF. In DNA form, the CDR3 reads TGTGCCAGCTCACCCCGACCCACTAGCGGGGGGGCGACAGATACGCAGTATTTT.